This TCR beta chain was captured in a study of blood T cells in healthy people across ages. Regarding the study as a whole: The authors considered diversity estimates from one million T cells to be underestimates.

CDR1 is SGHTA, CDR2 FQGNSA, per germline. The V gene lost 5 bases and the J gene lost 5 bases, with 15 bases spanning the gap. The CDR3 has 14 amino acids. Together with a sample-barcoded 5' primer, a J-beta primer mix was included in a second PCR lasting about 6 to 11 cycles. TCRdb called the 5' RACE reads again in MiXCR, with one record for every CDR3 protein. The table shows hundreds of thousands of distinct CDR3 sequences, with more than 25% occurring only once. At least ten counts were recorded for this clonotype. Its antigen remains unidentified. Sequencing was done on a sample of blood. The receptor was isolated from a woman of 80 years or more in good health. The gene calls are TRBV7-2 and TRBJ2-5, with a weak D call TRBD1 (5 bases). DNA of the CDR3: TGTGCCAGCAGCCCCCTGGGTCCAGGGGAGACCCAGTACTTC. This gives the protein CASSPLGPGETQYF.